This T cell receptor beta chain was retrieved from a study of OX40 agonist ivuxolimab in advanced cancers. About the study as a whole: Ivuxolimab was an agonistic, fully human IgG2 monoclonal antibody directed against OX40 (CD134), a costimulatory receptor. Among the approximately 54 dose-escalation patients, 19 had hepatocellular carcinoma, around 15 melanoma, 9 renal cell carcinoma and 9 head and neck cancer. Partial responses occurred in three dose-escalation patients, of whom one had hepatocellular carcinoma and two had cutaneous melanoma. Prior anti-PD-1, anti-PD-L1 or anti-CTLA-4 therapy was permitted, and checkpoint inhibitors had been received by less than 45% of dose-escalation patients. In the dose-escalation cohort, 82.7% of patients were male, and the mean age was around 60 years with a range of roughly 20 to 80. Intravenous ivuxolimab was administered to patients every 2 weeks at six dose levels: 0.01, 0.1, 0.3, 1.5, 3 and 10 mg/kg. The monotherapy dose-escalation portion (N = 52 patients) of the phase I ivuxolimab trial is reported in the paper. Peripheral TCRbeta sequencing aimed to test whether ivuxolimab altered TCR sequence diversity and caused clonal T-cell expansion. Beyond this particular receptor, the publication reports: In the 0.1-3.0 mg/kg groups, partial responders had among the lowest normalized peripheral clonal expansion, particularly in CD8+ T cells. After ivuxolimab, CD8+ T cells had more expanded clones than CD4+ T cells on average. Low levels of normalized T-cell clonal expansion were also seen in some patients who did not respond. The antigen specificity of the clonally expanded peripheral T cells was not determined. At doses from 0.1 to 3.0 mg/kg, clonal expansion was seen in both CD4+ and CD8+ blood T cells between baseline and week 6.

Patients with autoimmune disease history or receiving systemic immunosuppression were excluded from the trial. Peripheral blood for TCR sequencing was collected from all dose cohorts at baseline, on cycle 4 day 1, and on cycle 7 day 1. Samples came from an open-label, multicenter, first-in-human phase I dose-escalation trial of ivuxolimab. Adults with locally advanced or metastatic melanoma, renal cell carcinoma, hepatocellular carcinoma or head and neck squamous cell carcinoma were enrolled in the trial. Before TCR sequencing, CD4+ T cells and CD8+ T cells from peripheral blood were sorted into separate populations. For sequencing of the TCRbeta CDR3 region, genomic DNA was extracted from the sorted cells. The immunoSEQ Assay was used for sequencing of TCRbeta CDR3 regions. TCRdb carries this immuneACCESS record with in-frame sequences only. Its versions omit some clonotypes, under half of them owing to an unresolved V gene in the studies checked, with the rest unexplained. Counted in this sample were approximately 62,000 clones; about 88% of them appeared once. Around 12% of the sample goes to the ten largest clones.

Relative to germline, V is 5 bases shorter and J is 7 bases shorter, with 20 bases between their ends. CDR1 MDHEN and CDR2 SYDVKM are derived from the germline V gene. The CDR3 has 16 amino acids, counting the end cysteine and phenylalanine. The sequence is cut down to CDR3 DNA, 48 bases in frame from base 1. Regarding this clone: Its recognized antigen is unknown. Base quality data are lacking; no much larger clone is found one base away.

The chain is made from TRBV28 and TRBJ1-4, and perhaps TRBD1 as D gene, on 6 matching bases. The TCR comes from an adult with an advanced solid tumor such as melanoma, head and neck, liver or kidney cancer. Source: CD4+ or CD8+ T cells sorted from blood, taken in a trial of the OX40 agonist ivuxolimab. The DNA sequence follows: TGTGCCAGCAGTCCCCGAGGGACATCGTTCGTTGAAAAACTGTTTTTT. Translated, this gives CASSPRGTSFVEKLFF.